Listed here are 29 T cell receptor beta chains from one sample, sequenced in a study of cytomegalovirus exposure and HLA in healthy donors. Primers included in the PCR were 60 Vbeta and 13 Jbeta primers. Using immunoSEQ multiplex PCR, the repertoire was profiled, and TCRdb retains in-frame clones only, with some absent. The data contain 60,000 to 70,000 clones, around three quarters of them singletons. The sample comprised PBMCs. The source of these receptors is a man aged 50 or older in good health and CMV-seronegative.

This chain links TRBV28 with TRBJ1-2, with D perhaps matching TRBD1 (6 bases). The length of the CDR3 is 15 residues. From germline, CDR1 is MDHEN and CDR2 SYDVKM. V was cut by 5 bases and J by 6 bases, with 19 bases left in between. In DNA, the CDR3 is TGTGCCAGCAGTACCGCTGATGTGGGGGCGAATGGCTACACCTTC. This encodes CASSTADVGANGYTF.

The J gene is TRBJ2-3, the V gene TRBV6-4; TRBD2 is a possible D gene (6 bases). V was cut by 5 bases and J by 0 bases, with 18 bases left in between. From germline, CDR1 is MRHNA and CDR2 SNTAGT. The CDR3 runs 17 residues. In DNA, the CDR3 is TGTGCCAGCAGTCCTCTAGCGCGTTCCCCTAGCACAGATACGCAGTATTTT. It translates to CASSPLARSPSTDTQYF.

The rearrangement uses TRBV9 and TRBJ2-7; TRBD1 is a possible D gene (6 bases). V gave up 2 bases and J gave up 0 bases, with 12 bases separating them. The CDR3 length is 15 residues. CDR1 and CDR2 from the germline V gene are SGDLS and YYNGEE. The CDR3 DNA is TGTGCCAGCAGCGTGGACAGTCTGAGCTCCTACGAGCAGTACTTC. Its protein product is CASSVDSLSSYEQYF. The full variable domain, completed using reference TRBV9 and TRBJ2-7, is DSGVTQTPKHLITATGQRVTLRCSPRSGDLSVYWYQQSLDQGLQFLIQYYNGEERAKGNILERFSAQQFPDLHSELNLSSLELGDSALYFCASSVDSLSSYEQYFGPGTRLTVT.

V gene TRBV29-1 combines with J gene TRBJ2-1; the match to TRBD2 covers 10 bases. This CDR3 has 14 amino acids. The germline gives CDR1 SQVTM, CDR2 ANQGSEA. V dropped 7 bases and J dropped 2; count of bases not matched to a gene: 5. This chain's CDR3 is CSARLAGTYNEQFF. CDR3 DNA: TGCAGCGCCCGACTAGCGGGCACCTACAATGAGCAGTTCTTC.

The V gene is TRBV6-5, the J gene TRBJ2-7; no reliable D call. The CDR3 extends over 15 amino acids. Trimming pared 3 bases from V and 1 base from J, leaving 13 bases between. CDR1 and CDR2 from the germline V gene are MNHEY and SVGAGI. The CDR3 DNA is TGTGCCAGCAGTTATGCGGTAGGATGGTCCTACGAGCAGTACTTC. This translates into CASSYAVGWSYEQYF.

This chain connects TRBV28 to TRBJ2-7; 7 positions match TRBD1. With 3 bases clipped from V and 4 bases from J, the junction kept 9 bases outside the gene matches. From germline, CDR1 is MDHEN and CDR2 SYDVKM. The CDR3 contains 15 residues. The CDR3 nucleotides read TGTGCCAGCAGTTTTGCTGGGACAGTGAGTTACGAGCAGTACTTC. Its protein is CASSFAGTVSYEQYF.

CDR3 DNA: TGTGCCAGCAGCGTATCCGGGGGAGGCAATCAGCCCCAGCATTTT. Translation gives CASSVSGGGNQPQHF. J is TRBJ1-5 and V is TRBV9; tentative D call: TRBD1 (5 bases). Trimming took off 1 base at V and 2 bases at J, with 10 bases between the two ends. The CDR3 covers 15 residues. Germline CDR1 is SGDLS and CDR2 is YYNGEE.

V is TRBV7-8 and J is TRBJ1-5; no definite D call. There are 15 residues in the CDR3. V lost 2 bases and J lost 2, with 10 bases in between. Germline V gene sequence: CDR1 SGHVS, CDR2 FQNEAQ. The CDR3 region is CASSLQDTGNQPQHF. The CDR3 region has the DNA TGTGCCAGCAGCTTACAAGATACAGGCAATCAGCCCCAGCATTTT.

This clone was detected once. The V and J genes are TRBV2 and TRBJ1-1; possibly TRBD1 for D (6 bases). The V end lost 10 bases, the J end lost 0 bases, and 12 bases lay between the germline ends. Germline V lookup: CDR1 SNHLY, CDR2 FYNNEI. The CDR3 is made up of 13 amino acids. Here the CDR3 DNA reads TGTGCCAACCCGACAGGAATGAACACTGAAGCTTTCTTT. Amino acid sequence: CANPTGMNTEAFF.

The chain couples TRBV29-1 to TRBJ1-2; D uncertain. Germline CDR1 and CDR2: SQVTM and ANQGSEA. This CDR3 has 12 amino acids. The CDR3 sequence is CVIQNFNYGYTF. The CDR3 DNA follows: TGCGTTATACAGAACTTTAACTATGGCTACACCTTC. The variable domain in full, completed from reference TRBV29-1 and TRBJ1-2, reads SAVISQKPSRDICQRGTSLTIQCQVDSQVTMMFWYRQQPGQSLTLIATANQGSEATYESGFVIDKFPISRPNLTFSTLTVSNMSPEDSSIYLCVIQNFNYGYTFGSGTRLTVV.

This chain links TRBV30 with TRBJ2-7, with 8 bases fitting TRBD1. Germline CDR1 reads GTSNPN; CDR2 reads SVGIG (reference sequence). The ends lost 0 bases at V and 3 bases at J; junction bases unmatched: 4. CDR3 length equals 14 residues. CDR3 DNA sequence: TGTGCCTGGAGTGTCCGGACAGGGATCTACGAGCAGTACTTC. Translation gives CAWSVRTGIYEQYF.

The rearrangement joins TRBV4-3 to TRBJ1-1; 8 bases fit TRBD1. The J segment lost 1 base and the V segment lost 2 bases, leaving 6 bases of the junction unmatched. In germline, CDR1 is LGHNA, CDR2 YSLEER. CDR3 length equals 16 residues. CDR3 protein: CASSQSRGTGNTEAFF. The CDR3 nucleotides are TGCGCCAGCAGCCAAAGCCGCGGGACAGGGAACACTGAAGCTTTCTTT.

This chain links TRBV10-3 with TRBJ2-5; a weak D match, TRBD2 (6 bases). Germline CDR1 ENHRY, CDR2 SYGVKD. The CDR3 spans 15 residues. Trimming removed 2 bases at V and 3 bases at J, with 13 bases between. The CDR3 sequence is CAISETTSREETQYF. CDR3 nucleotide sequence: TGTGCCATCAGTGAGACCACTAGCAGGGAAGAGACCCAGTACTTC.

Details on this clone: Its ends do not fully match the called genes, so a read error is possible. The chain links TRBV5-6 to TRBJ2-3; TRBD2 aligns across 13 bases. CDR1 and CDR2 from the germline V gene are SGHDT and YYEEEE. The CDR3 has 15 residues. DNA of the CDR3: TGTGCCAGCAGCTCGGGACTAGCGGGGACAGATATGCAGTATTTT. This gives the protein CASSSGLAGTDMQYF.

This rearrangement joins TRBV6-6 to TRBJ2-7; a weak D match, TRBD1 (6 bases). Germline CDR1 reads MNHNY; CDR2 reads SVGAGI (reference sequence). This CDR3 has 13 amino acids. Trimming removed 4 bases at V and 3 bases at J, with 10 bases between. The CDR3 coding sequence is TGTGCCAGCAGTTCGGAACAGGGCTACGAGCAGTACTTC. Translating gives CASSSEQGYEQYF.

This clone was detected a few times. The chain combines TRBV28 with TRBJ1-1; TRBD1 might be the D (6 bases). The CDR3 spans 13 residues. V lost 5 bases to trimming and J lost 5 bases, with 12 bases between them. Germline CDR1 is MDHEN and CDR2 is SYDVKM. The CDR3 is CASSPLGGTEAFF. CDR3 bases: TGTGCCAGCAGTCCCCTAGGGGGAACTGAAGCTTTCTTT.

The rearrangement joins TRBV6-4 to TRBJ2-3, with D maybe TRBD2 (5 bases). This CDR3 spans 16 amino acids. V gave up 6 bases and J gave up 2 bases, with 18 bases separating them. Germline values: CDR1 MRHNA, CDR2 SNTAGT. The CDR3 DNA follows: TGTGCCAGCAGCAGGACTCCCTCTGGGTCCACAGATACGCAGTATTTT. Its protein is CASSRTPSGSTDTQYF.

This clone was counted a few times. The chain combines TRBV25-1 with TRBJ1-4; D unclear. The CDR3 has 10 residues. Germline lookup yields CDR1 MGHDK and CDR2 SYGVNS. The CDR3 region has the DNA TGTGGGCAGATCAGGGAAAAACTGTTTTTT. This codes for CGQIREKLFF.

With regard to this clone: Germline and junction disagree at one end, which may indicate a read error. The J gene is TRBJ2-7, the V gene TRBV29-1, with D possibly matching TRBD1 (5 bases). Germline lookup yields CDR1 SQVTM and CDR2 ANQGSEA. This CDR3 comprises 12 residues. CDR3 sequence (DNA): TGCAGCGTTGAAGGCCAGGGCTACCAGCAGTACTTC. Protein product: CSVEGQGYQQYF.

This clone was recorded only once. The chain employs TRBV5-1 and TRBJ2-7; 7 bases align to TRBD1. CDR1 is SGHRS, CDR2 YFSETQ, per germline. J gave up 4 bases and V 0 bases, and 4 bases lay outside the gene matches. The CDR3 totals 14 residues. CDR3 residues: CASSLGQGLYEQYF. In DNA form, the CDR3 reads TGCGCCAGCAGCTTGGGACAGGGTCTTTACGAGCAGTACTTC.

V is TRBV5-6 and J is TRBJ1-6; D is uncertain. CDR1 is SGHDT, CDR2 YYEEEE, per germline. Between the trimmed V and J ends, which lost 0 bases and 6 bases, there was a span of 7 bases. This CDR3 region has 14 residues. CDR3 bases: TGTGCCAGCAGCTTGGACCCGGGTAATTCACCCCTCCACTTT. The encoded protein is CASSLDPGNSPLHF.

This CDR3 reads CASSITASGRYNEQFF. In nucleotides, the CDR3 is TGTGCCAGCAGTATAACCGCTAGCGGGAGGTACAATGAGCAGTTCTTC. V gene TRBV28 combines with J gene TRBJ2-1, with TRBD2 matching over 11 bases. The ends lost 5 bases at V and 4 bases at J; junction bases unmatched: 7. Germline V gene lookup returns CDR1 MDHEN and CDR2 SYDVKM. This CDR3 region has 16 residues.

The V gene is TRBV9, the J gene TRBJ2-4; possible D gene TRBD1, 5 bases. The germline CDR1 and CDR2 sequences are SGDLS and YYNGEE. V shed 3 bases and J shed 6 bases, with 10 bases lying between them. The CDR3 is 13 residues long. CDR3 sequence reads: CASSDGAGNIQYF. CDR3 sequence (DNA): TGTGCCAGCAGCGATGGGGCTGGAAACATTCAGTACTTC.

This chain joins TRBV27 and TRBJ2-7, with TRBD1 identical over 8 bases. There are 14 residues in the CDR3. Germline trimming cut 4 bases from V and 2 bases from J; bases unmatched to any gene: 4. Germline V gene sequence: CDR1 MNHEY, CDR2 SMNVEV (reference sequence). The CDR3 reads CASSSKQGAYEQYF. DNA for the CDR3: TGTGCCAGCAGTTCTAAACAGGGGGCCTACGAGCAGTACTTC.

The CDR3 here is CASSQEWTGGSLAKNIQYF. The CDR3 DNA follows: TGCGCCAGCAGCCAAGAATGGACAGGGGGCAGTCTAGCCAAAAACATTCAGTACTTC. The gene calls are TRBV4-3 and TRBJ2-4, with TRBD1 matching over 11 bases. The J segment lost 0 bases and the V segment lost 0 bases, leaving 7 bases of the junction unmatched. The CDR3 extends over 19 amino acids. CDR1 and CDR2 (germline): LGHNA, YSLEER.

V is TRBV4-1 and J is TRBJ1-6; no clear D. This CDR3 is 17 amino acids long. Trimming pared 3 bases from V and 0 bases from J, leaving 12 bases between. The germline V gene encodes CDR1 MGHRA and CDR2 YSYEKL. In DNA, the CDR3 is TGCGCCAGCAGCCATGGGAGTCTCAGCTCCTATAATTCACCCCTCCACTTT. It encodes CASSHGSLSSYNSPLHF.

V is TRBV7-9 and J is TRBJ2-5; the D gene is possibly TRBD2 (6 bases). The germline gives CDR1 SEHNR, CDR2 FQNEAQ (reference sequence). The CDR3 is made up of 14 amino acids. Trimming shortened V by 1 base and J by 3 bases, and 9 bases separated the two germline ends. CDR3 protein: CASSLDRTKETQYF. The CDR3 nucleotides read TGTGCCAGCAGCTTAGATAGGACTAAAGAGACCCAGTACTTC.

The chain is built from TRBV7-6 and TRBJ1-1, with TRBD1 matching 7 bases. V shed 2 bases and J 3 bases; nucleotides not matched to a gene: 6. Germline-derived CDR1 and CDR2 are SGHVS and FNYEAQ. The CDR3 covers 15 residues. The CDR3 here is CASSLKGAKDTEAFF. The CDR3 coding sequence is TGTGCCAGCAGCTTAAAGGGGGCGAAGGACACTGAAGCTTTCTTT.

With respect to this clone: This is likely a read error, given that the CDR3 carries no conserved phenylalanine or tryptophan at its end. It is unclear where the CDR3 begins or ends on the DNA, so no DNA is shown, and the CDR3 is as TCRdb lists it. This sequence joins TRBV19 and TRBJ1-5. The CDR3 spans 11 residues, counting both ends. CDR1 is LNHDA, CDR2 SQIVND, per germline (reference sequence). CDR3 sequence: CASSRGIYWHV.